The 5 T cell receptor beta chains reported below all come from one sample, sequenced in a study of blood T cell repertoires in COVID-19. The data were produced by immunoSEQ multiplex PCR, yet TCRdb's version contains in-frame clones alone and is incomplete. This table has roughly 200,000 clones, nearly 85% appearing once. Source material: peripheral blood. The source of these receptors is a woman aged 30 to 39 with COVID-19, enrolled during active disease.

The chain recombines TRBV19 with TRBJ1-1; TRBD1 might be the D (6 bases). Trimming took off 3 bases at V and 0 bases at J, with 17 bases between the two ends. CDR3 length equals 17 residues. Per the germline V gene, CDR1 is LNHDA and CDR2 is SQIVND (reference sequence). The CDR3 nucleotides read TGTGCCAGTAGTATCCCAAGGGGGAGTAGCATGAACACTGAAGCTTTCTTT. Its protein product is CASSIPRGSSMNTEAFF.

The rearrangement links TRBV2 to TRBJ2-2; D perhaps matches TRBD1 (6 bases). V lost 5 bases and J lost 6, with 13 bases in between. CDR1 is SNHLY and CDR2 is FYNNEI in the germline V gene. The CDR3 consists of 14 residues. Here the CDR3 DNA reads TGTGCCAGCAGTCCTCAGGGGTTCGCCGGGGAGCTGTTTTTT. This sequence encodes CASSPQGFAGELFF.

This rearrangement joins TRBV28 to TRBJ1-5; 9 nucleotides line up with TRBD1. The CDR3 loop spans 15 amino acids. The V gene's germline CDR1 is MDHEN and CDR2 SYDVKM. V lost 4 bases, J lost 5 bases, and 6 bases stayed unmatched. The CDR3 sequence: CASSSPTGGDQPQHF. The CDR3 DNA reads as TGTGCCAGCAGTTCCCCGACAGGGGGGGATCAGCCCCAGCATTTT.

This sequence joins TRBV9 and TRBJ2-1; 11 bases are shared with TRBD2. The length of the CDR3 is 15 residues. The V gene's germline CDR1 is SGDLS and CDR2 YYNGEE. After removal of 1 base from V and 6 bases from J, the junction contained 3 bases not matched to a gene. CDR3 residues: CASSVLAGGLNEQFF. CDR3 nucleotides: TGTGCCAGCAGCGTACTAGCGGGAGGTCTCAATGAGCAGTTCTTC.

The chain has TRBV3-1 (or the pseudogene TRBV3-2) and TRBJ2-5; a weak D match, TRBD2 (5 bases). V was shortened by 4 bases and J by 2 bases, with 20 bases between the two germline ends. CDR1 is LGHDT and CDR2 is YNNKEL in the germline V gene (reference sequence). The length of the CDR3 is 17 residues. The CDR3 region is CASSPPRTDNSQETQYF. The CDR3 coding sequence is TGTGCCAGCAGCCCGCCAAGGACTGATAATTCTCAAGAGACCCAGTACTTC.